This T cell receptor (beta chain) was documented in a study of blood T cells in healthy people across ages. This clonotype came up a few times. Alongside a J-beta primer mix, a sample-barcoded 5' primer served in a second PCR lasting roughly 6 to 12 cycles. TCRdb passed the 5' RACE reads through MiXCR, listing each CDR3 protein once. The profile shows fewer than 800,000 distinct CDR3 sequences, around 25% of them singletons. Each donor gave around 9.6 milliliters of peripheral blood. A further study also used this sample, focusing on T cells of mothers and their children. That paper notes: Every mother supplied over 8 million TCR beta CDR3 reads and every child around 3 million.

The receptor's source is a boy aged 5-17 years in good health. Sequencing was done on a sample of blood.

Written as DNA, the CDR3 is TGTGCCAGCAGCTTAGATTCGCGAGTAGCGGGGAAATCCCAAGAGACCCAGTACTTC. Amino acid sequence: CASSLDSRVAGKSQETQYF. This rearrangement joins TRBV11-2 to TRBJ2-5; 8 bases line up with TRBD2. V dropped 0 bases and J dropped 1; count of bases not matched to a gene: 13. Germline V gene sequence: CDR1 SGHAT, CDR2 FQNNGV. This CDR3 has 19 amino acids.